The clone carrying this T cell receptor beta chain was detected only a few times. The antigen remains unidentified. A second PCR of roughly 7 to 11 cycles used a sample-barcoded 5' primer and a J-beta primer mix. TCRdb redid the calling of the 5' RACE reads with MiXCR, one entry per CDR3 protein. The sample carries 1.5 million to 2 million distinct CDR3 sequences, around half recorded once. This record comes from a study of blood T cells in healthy people across ages. Overall study: Template switching captured about one barcoded beta molecule per two T cells.

Study outcomes and limitations: Across the age range, TCR beta diversity per million T cells fell in a roughly linear way.

The clonotype was recovered from a woman aged 40-49 years in good health. The sample comprised blood.

CDR3 DNA: TGTGCCAGCAAGCAGGGGGCCTCCTATTCCTACGAGCAGTACTTC. It encodes CASKQGASYSYEQYF. V and J are TRBV27 and TRBJ2-7; 8 bases line up with TRBD1. V trimming: 7 bases; J trimming: 1 base; junction bases outside the gene matches: 9. This CDR3 spans 15 amino acids. Germline CDR1 is MNHEY and CDR2 is SMNVEV (reference sequence).